The rows below give T cell receptor beta chains drawn from one sample of a study of CD8+ T cells in alopecia areata. TCRdb keeps only in-frame clones here, not all; method: immunoSEQ multiplex PCR. The sample records about 150,000 clones, 87% being singletons. The input for sequencing was CD8+ T cells sorted from blood, taken at week 0. Source of these receptors: a human donor with alopecia areata. CDR3s include the opening cysteine and the closing phenylalanine or tryptophan. The D gene is left open where the match is weak. Clone size is stated in some rows and not others, as once, few, many or a class when expanded.

d_call: -
v_call: TRBV7-8
clone_size: -
j_call: TRBJ1-1
cdr3_aa: CASIQENTEAFF
cdr3_nt: TGTGCCAGCATACAGGAAAACACTGAAGCTTTCTTT

d_call: -
v_call: TRBV5-6
clone_size: -
j_call: TRBJ2-7
cdr3_aa: CASSSADAYEQYF
cdr3_nt: TGTGCCAGCAGTTCAGCGGACGCTTACGAGCAGTACTTC

d_call: -
v_call: TRBV7-6
clone_size: -
j_call: TRBJ1-3
cdr3_aa: CASSWDGSSGNTIYF
cdr3_nt: TGTGCCAGCAGCTGGGACGGGAGCTCTGGAAACACCATATATTTT

d_call: TRBD1
v_call: TRBV29-1
clone_size: -
j_call: TRBJ2-7
cdr3_aa: CSVGDRDRYEQYF
cdr3_nt: TGCAGCGTCGGGGACAGGGATCGCTACGAGCAGTACTTC

d_call: TRBD2
v_call: TRBV4-1
clone_size: few
j_call: TRBJ2-2
cdr3_aa: CASSPGGSGELFF
cdr3_nt: TGCGCCAGCAGCCCCGGGGGGTCCGGGGAGCTGTTTTTT

d_call: -
v_call: TRBV6-5
clone_size: -
j_call: TRBJ2-7
cdr3_aa: CATLLNEQYF
cdr3_nt: TGTGCCACCCTGCTCAACGAGCAGTACTTC

d_call: -
v_call: TRBV7-9
clone_size: -
j_call: TRBJ2-7
cdr3_aa: CASSSESPVDEQYF
cdr3_nt: TGTGCCAGCAGCTCAGAAAGCCCTGTGGACGAGCAGTACTTC

d_call: -
v_call: TRBV7-3
clone_size: -
j_call: TRBJ2-3
cdr3_aa: CASSLTSGVTDTQYF
cdr3_nt: TGTGCCAGCAGCTTAACTTCAGGGGTCACAGATACGCAGTATTTT

d_call: -
v_call: TRBV4-2
clone_size: once
j_call: TRBJ2-3
cdr3_aa: CASSQRPQNADTQYF
cdr3_nt: TGTGCCAGCAGCCAAAGGCCGCAGAATGCAGATACGCAGTATTTT

d_call: -
v_call: TRBV21-1
clone_size: -
j_call: TRBJ2-7
cdr3_aa: CASSKERYSGGDEQYF
cdr3_nt: TGTGCCAGCAGCAAAGAGAGATATTCGGGGGGCGACGAGCAGTACTTC

d_call: -
v_call: TRBV4-2
clone_size: -
j_call: TRBJ2-7
cdr3_aa: CASSQQVPRDSYYEQYF
cdr3_nt: TGTGCCAGCAGCCAACAGGTCCCCCGGGACTCTTACTACGAGCAGTACTTC

d_call: -
v_call: TRBV25-1
clone_size: few
j_call: TRBJ1-1
cdr3_aa: CASRLYRDTEAFF
cdr3_nt: TGTGCCAGCAGGCTTTACAGGGACACTGAAGCTTTCTTT

d_call: -
v_call: TRBV10-3
clone_size: -
j_call: TRBJ2-7
cdr3_aa: CAIRAAGEQYF
cdr3_nt: TGTGCCATCAGGGCGGCGGGAGAGCAGTACTTC

d_call: -
v_call: TRBV7-9
clone_size: -
j_call: TRBJ1-2
cdr3_aa: CASSLGHPINYGYTF
cdr3_nt: TGTGCCAGCAGCTTAGGACACCCTATAAACTATGGCTACACCTTC

d_call: -
v_call: TRBV5-1
clone_size: few
j_call: TRBJ2-7
cdr3_aa: CASSLSGLRFYEQYF
cdr3_nt: TGCGCCAGCAGCCTTAGCGGTTTGCGGTTCTACGAGCAGTACTTC

d_call: -
v_call: TRBV27
clone_size: -
j_call: TRBJ2-7
cdr3_aa: CASSLRGAREQYF
cdr3_nt: TGTGCCAGCAGTTTAAGAGGGGCGCGCGAGCAGTACTTC

d_call: TRBD2
v_call: TRBV7-6
clone_size: -
j_call: TRBJ2-1
cdr3_aa: CASSLEASGRRNNEQFF
cdr3_nt: TGTGCCAGCAGCTTAGAGGCTAGCGGGAGACGAAACAATGAGCAGTTCTTC

d_call: -
v_call: TRBV29-1
clone_size: -
j_call: TRBJ1-2
cdr3_aa: CSAVGPLDYGYTF
cdr3_nt: TGCAGCGCTGTTGGACCGCTTGACTATGGCTACACCTTC

d_call: TRBD2
v_call: TRBV27
clone_size: -
j_call: TRBJ2-7
cdr3_aa: CASGTSGDDYEQYF
cdr3_nt: TGTGCCAGCGGGACTAGCGGGGATGACTACGAGCAGTACTTC

d_call: -
v_call: TRBV11-2
clone_size: -
j_call: TRBJ2-1
cdr3_aa: CASSPPIISYNEQFF
cdr3_nt: TGTGCCAGCAGCCCACCGATCATATCCTACAATGAGCAGTTCTTC

d_call: -
v_call: TRBV7-2
clone_size: -
j_call: TRBJ2-3
cdr3_aa: CASTHPGAGPSDTQYF
cdr3_nt: TGTGCCAGCACCCACCCCGGCGCCGGACCTTCGGATACGCAGTATTTT

d_call: -
v_call: TRBV5-6
clone_size: -
j_call: TRBJ2-7
cdr3_aa: CASSLAWERQYF
cdr3_nt: TGTGCCAGCAGCTTGGCCTGGGAGAGGCAGTACTTC

d_call: -
v_call: TRBV5-1
clone_size: once
j_call: TRBJ1-3
cdr3_aa: CASSAGTSSGNTIYF
cdr3_nt: TGCGCCAGCAGCGCCGGGACCTCCTCTGGAAACACCATATATTTT

d_call: TRBD1
v_call: TRBV19
clone_size: once
j_call: TRBJ1-1
cdr3_aa: CASSIGQGAWTEAFF
cdr3_nt: TGTGCCAGTAGTATAGGACAGGGGGCCTGGACTGAAGCTTTCTTT

d_call: -
v_call: TRBV6-6
clone_size: few
j_call: TRBJ2-2
cdr3_aa: CAETGQVTGELFF
cdr3_nt: TGTGCCGAAACCGGGCAGGTCACCGGGGAGCTGTTTTTT

d_call: -
v_call: TRBV7-9
clone_size: once
j_call: TRBJ2-3
cdr3_aa: CASSSRSVQGEGTDTQYF
cdr3_nt: TGTGCCAGCAGCTCTAGGAGCGTACAGGGTGAGGGCACAGATACGCAGTATTTT

d_call: -
v_call: TRBV7-9
clone_size: -
j_call: TRBJ2-3
cdr3_aa: CASSLTPDTQYF
cdr3_nt: TGTGCCAGCAGCTTAACTCCAGATACGCAGTATTTT

d_call: -
v_call: TRBV5-6
clone_size: -
j_call: TRBJ2-1
cdr3_aa: CASSLTGNNEQFF
cdr3_nt: TGTGCCAGCAGCTTGACAGGGAACAATGAGCAGTTCTTC

d_call: -
v_call: TRBV4-1
clone_size: -
j_call: TRBJ2-1
cdr3_aa: CASSQDRGISYNEQFF
cdr3_nt: TGCGCCAGCAGCCAAGATAGGGGGATCTCCTACAATGAGCAGTTCTTC

d_call: -
v_call: TRBV11-2
clone_size: -
j_call: TRBJ2-7
cdr3_aa: CASSYFTGYEQYF
cdr3_nt: TGTGCCAGCAGTTACTTTACTGGTTACGAGCAGTACTTC

d_call: TRBD2
v_call: TRBV29-1
clone_size: -
j_call: TRBJ2-7
cdr3_aa: CSVESGTSGSHSYEQYF
cdr3_nt: TGCAGCGTTGAGTCCGGGACTAGCGGGAGTCATTCCTACGAGCAGTACTTC

d_call: TRBD2
v_call: TRBV9
clone_size: -
j_call: TRBJ2-7
cdr3_aa: CASSVGGSGDEQYF
cdr3_nt: TGTGCCAGCAGCGTTGGCGGGAGCGGCGACGAGCAGTACTTC

d_call: -
v_call: TRBV19
clone_size: -
j_call: TRBJ2-1
cdr3_aa: CASRSTESSYNEQFF
cdr3_nt: TGTGCCAGCCGCTCGACAGAGAGCTCCTACAATGAGCAGTTCTTC

d_call: -
v_call: TRBV7-6
clone_size: once
j_call: TRBJ1-1
cdr3_aa: CASSPSQGPGGTEAFF
cdr3_nt: TGTGCCAGCAGCCCGTCCCAAGGTCCCGGGGGCACTGAAGCTTTCTTT

d_call: -
v_call: TRBV29-1
clone_size: -
j_call: TRBJ2-1
cdr3_aa: CSVDGVSYNEQFF
cdr3_nt: TGCAGCGTTGATGGGGTTTCCTACAATGAGCAGTTCTTC

d_call: TRBD1
v_call: TRBV7-9
clone_size: once
j_call: TRBJ1-3
cdr3_aa: CASSLSTGGFGNTIYF
cdr3_nt: TGTGCCAGCAGCTTGTCGACAGGGGGCTTTGGAAACACCATATATTTT

d_call: -
v_call: TRBV27
clone_size: few
j_call: TRBJ2-7
cdr3_aa: CASSVDSFYEQYF
cdr3_nt: TGTGCCAGCAGCGTGGACAGCTTCTACGAGCAGTACTTC

d_call: -
v_call: TRBV20-1
clone_size: -
j_call: TRBJ1-1
cdr3_aa: CSASDYTEAFF
cdr3_nt: TGCAGTGCTTCGGATTACACTGAAGCTTTCTTT

d_call: TRBD1
v_call: TRBV5-1
clone_size: once
j_call: TRBJ1-4
cdr3_aa: CASSPGGLVNEKEFF
cdr3_nt: TGCGCCAGCAGCCCAGGGGGATTAGTTAATGAAAAGGAGTTTTTT

d_call: -
v_call: TRBV29-1
clone_size: -
j_call: TRBJ2-7
cdr3_aa: CSVDDSYEQYF
cdr3_nt: TGCAGCGTTGATGACTCCTACGAGCAGTACTTC

d_call: TRBD2
v_call: TRBV5-1
clone_size: once
j_call: TRBJ2-1
cdr3_aa: CASSPLALAGLSSYNEQFF
cdr3_nt: TGCGCCAGCAGCCCCTTAGCGCTAGCGGGACTGAGCTCCTACAATGAGCAGTTCTTC

d_call: -
v_call: TRBV19
clone_size: -
j_call: TRBJ2-1
cdr3_aa: CASSIVRLGNEQFF
cdr3_nt: TGTGCCAGTAGTATAGTTCGCCTTGGGAATGAGCAGTTCTTC

d_call: -
v_call: TRBV5-4
clone_size: once
j_call: TRBJ2-7
cdr3_aa: CASSLDRSYEQYF
cdr3_nt: TGTGCCAGCAGCTTGGACAGGTCCTACGAGCAGTACTTC

d_call: TRBD2
v_call: TRBV9
clone_size: -
j_call: TRBJ2-1
cdr3_aa: CASSDSGTSGSNEQFF
cdr3_nt: TGTGCCAGCAGCGATTCCGGGACTAGCGGGTCCAATGAGCAGTTCTTC

d_call: -
v_call: TRBV7-3
clone_size: few
j_call: TRBJ2-3
cdr3_aa: CASSLTGDTQYF
cdr3_nt: TGTGCCAGCAGCTTAACTGGCGATACGCAGTATTTT

d_call: TRBD2
v_call: TRBV29-1
clone_size: -
j_call: TRBJ2-2
cdr3_aa: CSVDLAGSGELFF
cdr3_nt: TGCAGCGTTGATCTAGCGGGTTCCGGGGAGCTGTTTTTT

d_call: TRBD2
v_call: TRBV30
clone_size: -
j_call: TRBJ2-5
cdr3_aa: CAWQEVAGWETQYF
cdr3_nt: TGTGCCTGGCAGGAGGTAGCGGGATGGGAGACCCAGTACTTC

d_call: -
v_call: TRBV29-1
clone_size: few
j_call: TRBJ2-1
cdr3_aa: CSVETGSYNEQFF
cdr3_nt: TGCAGCGTTGAAACGGGTTCCTACAATGAGCAGTTCTTC

d_call: -
v_call: TRBV4-1
clone_size: -
j_call: TRBJ1-1
cdr3_aa: CASSQAEFTEAFF
cdr3_nt: TGCGCCAGCAGCCAAGCCGAATTCACTGAAGCTTTCTTT

d_call: TRBD1
v_call: TRBV6-5
clone_size: -
j_call: TRBJ2-2
cdr3_aa: CASSLGQEARELFF
cdr3_nt: TGTGCCAGCAGTCTCGGACAGGAGGCGCGGGAGCTGTTTTTT

d_call: TRBD2
v_call: TRBV29-1
clone_size: -
j_call: TRBJ2-7
cdr3_aa: CSVEGGGGLAGEMAYEQYF
cdr3_nt: TGCAGCGTTGAAGGGGGAGGCGGCCTAGCGGGGGAGATGGCCTACGAGCAGTACTTC

d_call: -
v_call: TRBV7-9
clone_size: -
j_call: TRBJ2-1
cdr3_aa: CASSLRPRGNYNEQFF
cdr3_nt: TGTGCCAGCAGCTTAAGGCCCCGGGGGAACTACAATGAGCAGTTCTTC

d_call: -
v_call: TRBV29-1
clone_size: few
j_call: TRBJ2-5
cdr3_aa: CSVEDPRAEETQYF
cdr3_nt: TGCAGCGTTGAAGATCCCCGTGCTGAAGAGACCCAGTACTTC

d_call: TRBD1
v_call: TRBV7-9
clone_size: -
j_call: TRBJ2-7
cdr3_aa: CASNPPPGGEPYEQYF
cdr3_nt: TGTGCCAGCAACCCCCCTCCAGGGGGCGAGCCCTACGAGCAGTACTTC